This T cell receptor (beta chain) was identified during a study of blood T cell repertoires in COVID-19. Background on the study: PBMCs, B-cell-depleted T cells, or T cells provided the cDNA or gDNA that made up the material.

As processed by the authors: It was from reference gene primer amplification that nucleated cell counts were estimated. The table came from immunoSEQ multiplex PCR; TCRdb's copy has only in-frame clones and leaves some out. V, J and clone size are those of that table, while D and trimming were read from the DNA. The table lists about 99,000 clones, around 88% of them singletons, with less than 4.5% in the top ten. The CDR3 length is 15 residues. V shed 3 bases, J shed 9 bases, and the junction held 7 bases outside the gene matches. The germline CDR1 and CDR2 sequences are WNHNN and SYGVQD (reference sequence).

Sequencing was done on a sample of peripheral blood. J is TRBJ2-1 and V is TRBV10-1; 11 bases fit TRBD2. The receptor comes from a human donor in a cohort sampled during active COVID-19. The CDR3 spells CASSDGTSGRGEQFF. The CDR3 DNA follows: TGCGCCAGCAGTGACGGAACTAGCGGGAGAGGTGAGCAGTTCTTC.